Presented here are 10 T cell receptor beta chains from one specimen sequenced in a study of cytomegalovirus exposure and HLA in healthy donors. Libraries were prepared by immunoSEQ multiplex PCR; TCRdb keeps only in-frame clonotypes and omits some of them. The data show hundreds of thousands of clones, with 86% seen just once and under 0.9% held by the top ten. The specimen sequenced was PBMCs. Receptor source: a woman between 18 and 30 years old in good health and CMV-seronegative.

The chain carries TRBV9 and TRBJ2-7, with a weak D call TRBD1 (5 bases). There are 15 residues in the CDR3. The germline gives CDR1 SGDLS, CDR2 YYNGEE. Trimming removed 4 bases from V and 3 bases from J, with 17 bases in between. The CDR3 protein is CASSPEAGSNYEQYF. CDR3 nucleotide sequence: TGTGCCAGCAGCCCCGAGGCAGGGTCAAACTACGAGCAGTACTTC.

The V call is TRBV5-4, the J call TRBJ2-1; 10 bases align to TRBD2. J was trimmed by 1 base and V by 5 bases; bases with no gene match: 6. Germline CDR1 reads SGHNT; CDR2 reads YYREEE (reference sequence). The CDR3 contains 16 residues. CDR3: CASSRVAGGSYNEQFF. In DNA form, the CDR3 reads TGTGCCAGCAGTCGGGTAGCGGGAGGATCCTACAATGAGCAGTTCTTC.

The chain combines TRBV2 with TRBJ1-3; 7 bases are a match to TRBD1. V shed 5 bases, J shed 0 bases, and the junction held 4 bases outside the gene matches. CDR3 length: 15 amino acids. CDR1 is SNHLY, CDR2 FYNNEI, per germline. As DNA, the CDR3 is TGTGCCAGCAGTCCGGGACAGATCTCTGGAAACACCATATATTTT. It specifies CASSPGQISGNTIYF.

In this sample, this clone turned up once. The V call is TRBV6-1, the J call TRBJ2-4, with TRBD1 matching over 7 bases. CDR1 MNHNS and CDR2 SASEGT come from the germline V gene. There are 14 residues in the CDR3. V was pared by 8 bases and J by 8 bases, with 12 bases of the junction left unmatched. The CDR3 sequence: CASATGRGQDIQYF. DNA for the CDR3: TGTGCCAGCGCCACCGGTAGGGGGCAGGACATTCAGTACTTC.

This clone was counted a single time. The genes are TRBV27 and TRBJ1-3, with TRBD1 matching over 8 bases. Trimming cost V 5 bases and J 4 bases; bases outside gene matches: 7. Germline V gene sequence: CDR1 MNHEY, CDR2 SMNVEV (reference sequence). The CDR3 has 15 residues. This CDR3 reads CASSPRTGIGNTIYF. The CDR3 DNA sequence: TGTGCCAGCAGTCCGCGGACAGGGATCGGAAACACCATATATTTT.

The rearrangement joins TRBV27 to TRBJ2-3; TRBD1 matches at 7 bases. The CDR3 spans 15 residues. J gave up 5 bases and V 7 bases, and 12 bases lay outside the gene matches. The germline V gene encodes CDR1 MNHEY and CDR2 SMNVEV (reference sequence). This CDR3 reads CASTRGQGERDTQYF. DNA of the CDR3: TGTGCCAGCACACGAGGGCAGGGGGAAAGAGATACGCAGTATTTT.

The chain links TRBV2 to TRBJ1-4, with unresolved D. The CDR3 extends over 14 amino acids. Trimming removed 6 bases at V and 2 bases at J, with 10 bases between. CDR1 and CDR2 (germline): SNHLY, FYNNEI. The CDR3 protein is CASRAGKTNEKLFF. DNA of the CDR3: TGTGCCAGCAGGGCCGGGAAGACTAATGAAAAACTGTTTTTT.

The chain combines TRBV30 with TRBJ2-2; possible D gene TRBD1, 6 bases. CDR3 length: 13 residues. From germline, CDR1 is GTSNPN and CDR2 SVGIG (reference sequence). Trimming left V 0 bases short and J 6 bases short, with 8 bases between. The CDR3 DNA follows: TGTGCCTGGAGTGTAGGGGGAGCCGGGGAGCTGTTTTTT. Its protein is CAWSVGGAGELFF.

The CDR3: CAWRDSAIYF. The CDR3 DNA reads TGTGCCTGGAGGGACTCTGCCATATATTTT. V and J are TRBV30 and TRBJ1-3; D unclear. V was shortened by 3 bases and J by 11 bases, with 8 bases between the two germline ends. CDR3 length equals 10 residues. Germline V gene data show CDR1 as GTSNPN and CDR2 as SVGIG (reference sequence). Supplemented by reference TRBV30 and TRBJ1-3, the full variable domain reads SQTIHQWPATLVQPVGSPLSLECTVEGTSNPNLYWYRQAAGRGLQLLFYSVGIGQISSEVPQNLSASRPQDRQFILSSKKLLLSDSGFYLCAWRDSAIYFGEGSWLTVV.

The chain links TRBV19 to TRBJ2-2; the match to TRBD2 covers 11 bases. There are 16 residues in the CDR3. Germline CDR1 LNHDA, CDR2 SQIVND (reference sequence). V was clipped by 5 bases and J by 5 bases; unmatched bases: 7. The chain's CDR3 is CASSGLLAGDTGELFF. CDR3 DNA sequence: TGTGCCAGTAGTGGCTTACTAGCGGGAGATACCGGGGAGCTGTTTTTT.